This entry lists 27 T cell receptor beta chains sequenced from one sample in a study of blood T cell repertoires in COVID-19. Clones were sequenced by immunoSEQ multiplex PCR, and TCRdb holds only the in-frame ones, with some missing. The table lists 200,000 or so clones, 80% to 90% of them singletons, with less than 4.5% in the top ten. Sequencing used PBMCs or T cells enriched from blood (not recorded which). These TCRs come from a middle-aged woman with acute COVID-19.

The V and J genes are TRBV4-3 and TRBJ2-4; 8 bases map to TRBD2. After removal of 4 bases from V and 0 bases from J, the junction contained 17 bases not matched to a gene. The CDR3 extends over 20 amino acids. Germline V CDR1 and CDR2: LGHNA, YSLEER. The CDR3 loop is CASSPAVPGGAGEAKNIQYF. In DNA form, the CDR3 reads TGCGCCAGCAGCCCCGCCGTCCCGGGGGGGGCCGGGGAAGCCAAAAACATTCAGTACTTC.

This clone was observed a few times. J is TRBJ1-5 and V is TRBV19; possibly TRBD1 for D (5 bases). With 5 bases removed from V and 5 bases from J, the gap between germline ends came to 10 bases. This CDR3 is built from 13 residues. Germline CDR1 LNHDA, CDR2 SQIVND (reference sequence). CDR3 bases: TGTGCCAGTAGTGGCGGGGGGTATCAGCCCCAGCATTTT. It codes for CASSGGGYQPQHF.

The chain joins TRBV4-1 to TRBJ1-2, with D maybe TRBD1 (6 bases). CDR1 is MGHRA and CDR2 is YSYEKL in the germline V gene. Between the trimmed V and J ends, which lost 1 base and 0 bases, there was a span of 9 bases. This CDR3 is built from 15 residues. The chain's CDR3 is CASSQAQGPNYGYTF. Here the CDR3 DNA reads TGCGCCAGCAGCCAAGCACAGGGCCCTAACTATGGCTACACCTTC.

V usage is TRBV4-3 and J usage is TRBJ1-1, with 8 bases aligning to TRBD1. The CDR3 is 16 residues long. CDR1 is LGHNA and CDR2 is YSLEER in the germline V gene. V was clipped by 0 bases and J by 5 bases; unmatched bases: 8. CDR3 sequence reads: CASSQDRQGARTEAFF. Here the CDR3 DNA reads TGCGCCAGCAGCCAAGATCGTCAGGGGGCGAGAACTGAAGCTTTCTTT.

V is TRBV19 and J is TRBJ2-4; 9 bases agree with TRBD2. The CDR3 spans 14 residues. The V and J ends lost 5 bases and 8 bases, in that order; junction bases with no gene match: 7. Germline loops: CDR1 LNHDA, CDR2 SQIVND (reference sequence). The CDR3 coding sequence is TGTGCCAGTAGTGCGGGAGCGGGGGGCCACATTCAGTACTTC. The encoded protein is CASSAGAGGHIQYF. Full variable domain (rest looked up from reference TRBV19 and TRBJ2-4): DGGITQSPKYLFRKEGQNVTLSCEQNLNHDAMYWYRQDPGQGLRLIYYSQIVNDFQKGDIAEGYSVSREKKESFPLTVTSAQKNPTAFYLCASSAGAGGHIQYFGAGTRLSVL.

This chain uses TRBV7-2 with TRBJ2-1, with 16 bases aligning to TRBD2. Germline CDR1 is SGHTA and CDR2 is FQGNSA. The CDR3 loop spans 16 amino acids. The J segment lost 3 bases and the V segment lost 11 bases, leaving 7 bases of the junction unmatched. The CDR3 nucleotides read TGTGCCTCGGGACTAGCGGGGGGGCTTTACTACAATGAGCAGTTCTTC. Its translation: CASGLAGGLYYNEQFF.

This clone was seen a handful of times. J is TRBJ1-1 and V is TRBV7-9; 9 nucleotides match TRBD1. V trimming: 6 bases; J trimming: 1 base; junction bases outside the gene matches: 9. This CDR3 is built from 16 residues. The V gene's germline CDR1 is SEHNR and CDR2 FQNEAQ (reference sequence). The CDR3 protein is CASSSGQGLPNTEAFF. CDR3 nucleotides: TGTGCCAGCAGTAGTGGACAGGGGTTACCGAACACTGAAGCTTTCTTT.

The chain uses TRBV14 and TRBJ1-1, with D possibly TRBD1 on 5 matching bases. Trimming left V 4 bases short and J 0 bases short, with 15 bases between. The germline gives CDR1 SGHDN, CDR2 FVKESK. The CDR3 sequence is 16 residues long. The chain's CDR3 is CASSPPWGRMNTEAFF. As DNA, the CDR3 is TGTGCCAGCAGCCCTCCCTGGGGCAGAATGAACACTGAAGCTTTCTTT. The entire variable domain, with the rest obtained from reference TRBV14 and TRBJ1-1, is as follows: EAGVTQFPSHSVIEKGQTVTLRCDPISGHDNLYWYRRVMGKEIKFLLHFVKESKQDESGMPNNRFLAERTGGTYSTLKVQPAELEDSGVYFCASSPPWGRMNTEAFFGQGTRLTVV.

The rearrangement joins TRBV5-6 to TRBJ1-2; no clear D gene. V lost 4 bases and J lost 8, with 12 bases in between. Germline V CDR1 and CDR2: SGHDT, YYEEEE. There are 12 residues in the CDR3. CDR3 region: CASSPEGWGYTF. CDR3 nucleotide sequence: TGTGCCAGCAGCCCGGAGGGTTGGGGCTACACCTTC.

This rearrangement joins TRBV6-5 to TRBJ2-1; 8 bases fit TRBD1. Germline CDR1 reads MNHEY; CDR2 reads SVGAGI. The J segment lost 2 bases and the V segment lost 6 bases, leaving 6 bases of the junction unmatched. The CDR3 spans 15 residues. CDR3 protein: CASSGPGQAYNEQFF. CDR3 bases: TGTGCCAGCAGCGGACCGGGACAGGCCTACAATGAGCAGTTCTTC.

The chain employs TRBV29-1 and TRBJ1-1; 9 bases line up with TRBD1. V dropped 6 bases and J dropped 5; count of bases not matched to a gene: 7. The CDR3 spans 13 residues. The germline V gene encodes CDR1 SQVTM and CDR2 ANQGSEA. CDR3 nucleotide sequence: TGCAGCGTCCCTGGGACAGGGCTTACTGAAGCTTTCTTT. It encodes CSVPGTGLTEAFF.

The CDR3 region has the DNA TGTGCCAGTACCACGACAGCCTCAAATGAAAAACTGTTTTTT. The encoded protein is CASTTTASNEKLFF. V is TRBV19 and J is TRBJ1-4; possibly TRBD1 for D (5 bases). Between the trimmed V and J ends, which lost 7 bases and 5 bases, there was a span of 14 bases. This CDR3 has 14 amino acids. Per germline, CDR1 LNHDA and CDR2 SQIVND (reference sequence). The complete variable domain, with remaining parts taken from reference TRBV19 and TRBJ1-4, reads DGGITQSPKYLFRKEGQNVTLSCEQNLNHDAMYWYRQDPGQGLRLIYYSQIVNDFQKGDIAEGYSVSREKKESFPLTVTSAQKNPTAFYLCASTTTASNEKLFFGSGTQLSVL.

This sequence joins TRBV5-1 and TRBJ1-2; 7 nucleotides line up with TRBD1. The trim removed 3 bases at V and 4 bases at J, leaving 6 bases unmatched. Germline V gives CDR1 SGHRS, CDR2 YFSETQ. The CDR3 runs to 14 residues. The CDR3 loop is CASSSTTGVYGYTF. CDR3 bases: TGCGCCAGCAGCTCCACTACAGGGGTCTATGGCTACACCTTC.

J is TRBJ1-2 and V is TRBV6-5; the match to TRBD1 covers 11 bases. In germline, CDR1 is MNHEY, CDR2 SVGAGI. This CDR3 is 15 amino acids long. Unmatched junction bases numbered 9, after V lost 6 bases and J lost 6 bases. The CDR3 nucleotides are TGTGCCAGCAGGATCACCGGGACAGGGGGAGATGGCTACACCTTC. Its protein product is CASRITGTGGDGYTF.

The chain uses TRBV27 and TRBJ1-1; D unclear. This CDR3 is 13 amino acids long. Trimming took off 11 bases at V and 2 bases at J, with 15 bases between the two ends. The V gene's germline CDR1 is MNHEY and CDR2 SMNVEV (reference sequence). CDR3 nucleotide sequence: TGTGCCCGCCCCTTGGGAGGTAACACTGAAGCTTTCTTT. Protein product: CARPLGGNTEAFF.

CDR3 loop: CASSLVPTGSTGELFF. The CDR3 region has the DNA TGTGCCAGCAGCTTGGTCCCGACAGGGAGTACCGGGGAGCTGTTTTTT. V gene TRBV5-6 combines with J gene TRBJ2-2, with TRBD1 identical over 7 bases. CDR3 size: 16 residues. Germline-derived CDR1 and CDR2 are SGHDT and YYEEEE. J was trimmed by 5 bases and V by 0 bases; bases with no gene match: 7.

This clone has only a few counts. The chain uses TRBV7-8 and TRBJ1-2; no reliable D call. The CDR3 runs to 12 residues. The V gene's germline CDR1 is SGHVS and CDR2 FQNEAQ. With 6 bases removed from V and 11 bases from J, the gap between germline ends came to 16 bases. CDR3 DNA sequence: TGTGCCAGCAGGTTTCCTCCGGTAAATTACACCTTC. As protein: CASRFPPVNYTF.

This chain uses TRBV5-1 with TRBJ1-1; no clear D gene. CDR3 length: 15 amino acids. The germline V and J ends were trimmed by 1 base and 0 bases, with 10 bases remaining between them. From germline, CDR1 is SGHRS and CDR2 YFSETQ. In DNA, the CDR3 is TGCGCCAGCAGCTTGAGTCCAGATATGAACACTGAAGCTTTCTTT. Translation gives CASSLSPDMNTEAFF.

The sample holds a few counts of this clone. The gene calls are TRBV4-1 and TRBJ2-5, with TRBD2 identical over 16 bases. V dropped 3 bases and J dropped 2; count of bases not matched to a gene: 9. The CDR3 runs to 19 residues. Germline V CDR1 and CDR2: MGHRA, YSYEKL. CDR3 coding DNA: TGCGCCAGCAGCCATCCGGGACTAGCGGGGGGGCCCTATCAAGAGACCCAGTACTTC. This sequence encodes CASSHPGLAGGPYQETQYF.

This rearrangement joins TRBV7-2 to TRBJ2-1, with a possible D match to TRBD1 (5 bases). From germline, CDR1 is SGHTA and CDR2 FQGNSA. V was cut by 5 bases and J by 7 bases, with 12 bases left in between. The CDR3 length is 13 residues. CDR3 residues: CASSRAGRNEQFF. Here the CDR3 DNA reads TGTGCCAGCAGCAGAGCAGGGCGGAATGAGCAGTTCTTC.

As regards this clone: Different DNA sequences within this sample yield the same CDR3. The chain employs TRBV4-1 and TRBJ1-5; a weak D match, TRBD1 (6 bases). The CDR3 length is 15 residues. Trimming took off 1 base at V and 4 bases at J, with 11 bases between the two ends. Germline lookup yields CDR1 MGHRA and CDR2 YSYEKL. In DNA, the CDR3 is TGCGCCAGCAGCCAAGGAGGGGGAGGGAATCAGCCCCAGCATTTT. This encodes CASSQGGGGNQPQHF.

This chain joins TRBV7-2 and TRBJ1-2; D is perhaps TRBD1 (6 bases). Looked up from germline, CDR1 is SGHTA and CDR2 is FQGNSA. This CDR3 spans 15 amino acids. V was trimmed by 4 bases and J by 8 bases, leaving 20 bases between them. In nucleotides, the CDR3 is TGTGCCAGCAGCTCCGGGTCAGGGGTGTCGGGAGGCTACACCTTC. Translated, it gives CASSSGSGVSGGYTF.

About this clone: The identical CDR3 is also encoded by other nucleotide sequences in the sample. The CDR3: CASGLGGANYGYTF. In DNA, the CDR3 is TGTGCTAGTGGCCTAGGGGGCGCGAACTATGGCTACACCTTC. This chain uses TRBV12-5 with TRBJ1-2; 7 bases are shared with TRBD1. The CDR3 spans 14 residues. CDR1 and CDR2 (germline): LGHNT, FRNRAP. V trimming: 6 bases; J trimming: 2 bases; junction bases outside the gene matches: 6.

V is TRBV6-6 and J is TRBJ1-2; D uncertain. The CDR3 runs to 14 residues. Germline values: CDR1 MNHNY, CDR2 SVGAGI (reference sequence). V lost 4 bases, J lost 2 bases, and 11 bases lay in between. CDR3 sequence (DNA): TGTGCCAGCAGTTCCCGACAAGAAAACTATGGCTACACCTTC. It yields the protein CASSSRQENYGYTF.

This chain uses TRBV27 with TRBJ2-7, with a tentative D call TRBD1 (5 bases). Germline lookup yields CDR1 MNHEY and CDR2 SMNVEV (reference sequence). The CDR3 covers 13 residues. The V end lost 5 bases, the J end lost 6 bases, and 14 bases lay between the germline ends. The CDR3 nucleotides read TGTGCCAGCAGTCTCGACAGTAACCTCGAGCAGTACTTC. Protein: CASSLDSNLEQYF.

This clone was seen more than once but under ten times. J is TRBJ2-5 and V is TRBV5-6, with no clear D. The CDR3 loop spans 13 amino acids. Deletions cut 1 base from V and 2 bases from J, with 6 bases between. CDR1 is SGHDT and CDR2 is YYEEEE in the germline V gene. The chain's CDR3 is CASSLFQQETQYF. The DNA of the CDR3 is TGTGCCAGCAGCTTGTTCCAGCAAGAGACCCAGTACTTC. Combining the CDR3 with reference TRBV5-6 and TRBJ2-5 gives the whole variable domain DAGVTQSPTHLIKTRGQQVTLRCSPKSGHDTVSWYQQALGQGPQFIFQYYEEEERQRGNFPDRFSGHQFPNYSSELNVNALLLGDSALYLCASSLFQQETQYFGPGTRLLVL.

This clone was detected only once. The CDR3 region is CASSLRGNEQFF. CDR3 nucleotides: TGTGCCAGCAGCCTTCGGGGGAATGAGCAGTTCTTC. This rearrangement joins TRBV7-8 to TRBJ2-1, with a weak D call TRBD2 (6 bases). With 5 bases removed from V and 7 bases from J, the gap between germline ends came to 9 bases. This CDR3 spans 12 amino acids. Looked up from germline, CDR1 is SGHVS and CDR2 is FQNEAQ.